Below, 21 T cell receptor beta chains from the same sample are listed, as sequenced in a study of blood T cell repertoires in COVID-19. Sequencing was performed with immunoSEQ multiplex PCR; in TCRdb, only in-frame clones are kept and a portion is missing. In the table there are about 230,000 clones, less than 85% of which are singletons. The specimen was peripheral blood. These receptors originate from a woman aged 70-85 years with active or convalescent COVID-19.

The rearrangement uses TRBV2 and TRBJ2-6; 7 nucleotides line up with TRBD2. Germline values: CDR1 SNHLY, CDR2 FYNNEI. Trimming cost V 6 bases and J 1 base; bases outside gene matches: 9. CDR3 length equals 17 residues. CDR3 residues: CASRVSREGSGANVLTF. CDR3 DNA: TGTGCCAGCAGAGTTAGTAGGGAGGGGTCTGGGGCCAACGTCCTGACTTTC.

In its sample, this clone was seen a few times. The chain joins TRBV19 to TRBJ2-2, with 12 bases lining up with TRBD1. Germline V CDR1 and CDR2: LNHDA, SQIVND (reference sequence). The trim removed 1 base at V and 12 bases at J, leaving 9 bases unmatched. This CDR3 has 16 amino acids. The CDR3: CASSIGGQGAPEKLFF. The CDR3 region has the DNA TGTGCCAGTAGTATAGGGGGACAGGGGGCCCCCGAGAAGCTGTTTTTT.

This clone appeared once. The CDR3 DNA reads TGTGCAGAACGGAGCTCCTATAATTCACCCCTCCACTTT. Residues: CAERSSYNSPLHF. The chain uses TRBV6-5 and TRBJ1-6; D ambiguous. The CDR3 consists of 13 residues. Per the germline V gene, CDR1 is MNHEY and CDR2 is SVGAGI.

This clone was recorded a few times. The rearrangement links TRBV7-9 to TRBJ2-3; TRBD2 matches 8 bases. The CDR3 length is 17 residues. Germline V gene data show CDR1 as SEHNR and CDR2 as FQNEAQ (reference sequence). Germline trimming cut 0 bases from V and 4 bases from J; bases unmatched to any gene: 9. The CDR3 reads CASSLAPGLEFSDTQYF. In nucleotides, the CDR3 is TGTGCCAGCAGCTTAGCCCCGGGACTAGAGTTCTCAGATACGCAGTATTTT.

This clone has a single count. The chain uses TRBV6-5 and TRBJ2-7; 14 bases fit TRBD2. CDR3 size: 15 residues. CDR1 MNHEY and CDR2 SVGAGI come from the germline V gene. Trimming took 5 bases from V and 3 from J; bases not matched to a gene: 3. CDR3 DNA: TGTGCCAGCAGTCAGACTAGCGGGGGGGGCTACGAGCAGTACTTC. Its translation is CASSQTSGGGYEQYF.

CDR3 in DNA: TGTGCCAGCAGTTACTCGCCGCAGCGCGGTTATGGCTACACCTTC. It encodes CASSYSPQRGYGYTF. The rearrangement uses TRBV6-5 and TRBJ1-2, with D uncertain. CDR1 and CDR2 from the germline V gene are MNHEY and SVGAGI. V lost 0 bases, J lost 5 bases, and 13 bases lay in between. This CDR3 contains 15 residues.

CDR3 bases: TGCGCCATTCATCCAGGGGGCGTCGGGTATGGCTACACCTTC. Amino acids: CAIHPGGVGYGYTF. The chain links TRBV10-2 to TRBJ1-2; 8 positions match TRBD1. This CDR3 is 14 amino acids long. CDR1 WSHSY and CDR2 SAAADI come from the germline V gene. V trimming: 10 bases; J trimming: 5 bases; junction bases outside the gene matches: 12.

V usage is TRBV6-5 and J usage is TRBJ2-7; D might be TRBD2 (7 bases). CDR1 and CDR2 (germline): MNHEY, SVGAGI. This CDR3 region has 13 residues. V was pared by 6 bases and J by 0 bases, with 9 bases between. The CDR3 spells CASSRGASYEQYF. The DNA of the CDR3 is TGTGCCAGCAGCCGGGGGGCCTCCTACGAGCAGTACTTC.

The V gene is TRBV3-1 (or the pseudogene TRBV3-2), the J gene TRBJ2-3; 10 nucleotides line up with TRBD2. Germline CDR1 reads LGHDT; CDR2 reads YNNKEL (reference sequence). V lost 2 bases to trimming and J lost 7 bases; unmatched junction nucleotides: 9. This CDR3 spans 16 amino acids. CDR3 in amino acids: CASSQIAGGAVNTQYF. The DNA of the CDR3 is TGTGCCAGCAGCCAAATAGCGGGAGGAGCGGTTAATACGCAGTATTTT.

This chain links TRBV30 with TRBJ2-1, with TRBD2 matching over 9 bases. Germline CDR1 GTSNPN, CDR2 SVGIG (reference sequence). There are 13 residues in the CDR3. J gave up 4 bases and V 7 bases, and 5 bases lay outside the gene matches. The CDR3 is CASTSGRYNEQFF. CDR3 coding DNA: TGTGCCTCGACTAGCGGACGTTACAATGAGCAGTTCTTC.

The V call is TRBV2, the J call TRBJ1-2; the D gene is possibly TRBD1 (6 bases). The germline V gene encodes CDR1 SNHLY and CDR2 FYNNEI. V lost 6 bases and J lost 8, with 22 bases in between. The CDR3 is 15 residues long. CDR3: CASRWMDRPSKGYTF. The CDR3 DNA is TGTGCCAGCAGATGGATGGACAGACCGTCGAAGGGCTACACCTTC.

This clone was observed once. This chain connects TRBV19 to TRBJ2-5, with TRBD1 identical over 10 bases. CDR1 LNHDA and CDR2 SQIVND come from the germline V gene (reference sequence). V gave up 9 bases and J gave up 4 bases; unmatched junction bases: 14. This CDR3 has 16 amino acids. CDR3 sequence: CASQNSGQGGRETQYF. In DNA, the CDR3 is TGTGCCAGCCAAAACAGCGGACAGGGGGGGCGAGAGACCCAGTACTTC.

The rearrangement links TRBV5-1 to TRBJ2-3; 10 bases match TRBD2. Germline assignment: CDR1 SGHRS and CDR2 YFSETQ. With 0 bases clipped from V and 8 bases from J, the junction kept 6 bases outside the gene matches. CDR3 length: 15 residues. This CDR3 is CASSLDRLAGATQYF. CDR3 DNA: TGCGCCAGCAGCTTGGATCGGCTAGCGGGGGCTACGCAGTATTTT.

V gene TRBV7-3 combines with J gene TRBJ1-1; D call uncertain. The CDR3 has 13 amino acids. Trimming took 5 bases from V and 0 from J, leaving 7 bases between them. From germline, CDR1 is SGHTA and CDR2 FQGTGA. The CDR3 DNA sequence: TGTGCCAGCAGCGCGGGCATGAACACTGAAGCTTTCTTT. Its translation is CASSAGMNTEAFF. The full variable domain, in which reference TRBV7-3 and TRBJ1-1 provide the parts outside the CDR3, is GAGVSQTPSNKVTEKGKYVELRCDPISGHTALYWYRQSLGQGPEFLIYFQGTGAADDSGLPNDRFFAVRPEGSVSTLKIQRTERGDSAVYLCASSAGMNTEAFFGQGTRLTVV.

A note on this clone: Other nucleotide sequences from this sample produce the same CDR3. This rearrangement joins TRBV18 to TRBJ1-6; no definite D call. This CDR3 is 14 amino acids long. V was shortened by 3 bases and J by 9 bases, with 12 bases between the two germline ends. CDR1 is KGHSH and CDR2 is LQKENI in the germline V gene. The CDR3 nucleotides read TGTGCCAGCTCACCGAGGAGGGAAGGTTCACCCCTCCACTTT. Its translation is CASSPRREGSPLHF.

The chain couples TRBV5-1 to TRBJ1-2, with D tentatively TRBD1 (5 bases). Germline V lookup: CDR1 SGHRS, CDR2 YFSETQ. The CDR3 totals 14 residues. V lost 1 base and J lost 8, with 15 bases in between. The CDR3 DNA is TGCGCCAGCAGCTTGAGGGCAGGGAGGGACGGCTACACCTTC. Protein: CASSLRAGRDGYTF.

The chain couples TRBV11-2 to TRBJ2-3; 8 nucleotides align to TRBD1. V gave up 5 bases and J gave up 6 bases; unmatched junction bases: 13. CDR1 is SGHAT, CDR2 FQNNGV, per germline. The CDR3 sequence is 16 residues long. The CDR3 sequence is CASSTLTGVVGDTQYF. CDR3 coding DNA: TGTGCCAGCAGCACCCTGACAGGGGTCGTTGGGGATACGCAGTATTTT.

Details on this clone: Compared with germline, one end of the junction differs, possibly owing to a read error. The CDR3 protein is CASRIGRQGPKNTEAFF. The CDR3 DNA reads TGTGCCAGTAGGATAGGCCGACAGGGGCCAAAGAACACTGAAGCTTTCTTT. This sequence joins TRBV19 and TRBJ1-1, with 8 bases matching TRBD1. CDR1 is LNHDA, CDR2 SQIVND, per germline (reference sequence). The CDR3 is made up of 17 amino acids.

The CDR3 loop is CASSLWRTPNTEAFF. The CDR3 DNA reads as TGTGCCAGCAGTTTATGGAGGACACCGAACACTGAAGCTTTCTTT. V and J are TRBV28 and TRBJ1-1, with D possibly TRBD1 on 5 matching bases. The CDR3 extends over 15 amino acids. Germline CDR1 MDHEN, CDR2 SYDVKM. V was pared by 0 bases and J by 1 base, with 9 bases between.

The chain links TRBV7-2 to TRBJ1-2, with D possibly matching TRBD1 (5 bases). Trimming removed 5 bases at V and 6 bases at J, with 13 bases between. CDR1 and CDR2 (germline): SGHTA, FQGNSA. The CDR3 totals 13 residues. CDR3 nucleotide sequence: TGTGCCAGCAGCACCCGACGGGGGGATGGCTACACCTTC. It translates to CASSTRRGDGYTF. The full variable domain, completed using reference TRBV7-2 and TRBJ1-2, is GAGVSQSPSNKVTEKGKDVELRCDPISGHTALYWYRQSLGQGLEFLIYFQGNSAPDKSGLPSDRFSAERTGGSVSTLTIQRTQQEDSAVYLCASSTRRGDGYTFGSGTRLTVV.

This sequence joins TRBV2 and TRBJ1-2; the match to TRBD1 covers 9 bases. CDR1 is SNHLY and CDR2 is FYNNEI in the germline V gene. V lost 4 bases and J lost 8; bases outside the gene matches: 17. This CDR3 is built from 17 residues. In nucleotides, the CDR3 is TGTGCCAGCAGTGGAATGACCGGGACAGGGCGATGGATCGGCTACACCTTC. Protein sequence: CASSGMTGTGRWIGYTF.